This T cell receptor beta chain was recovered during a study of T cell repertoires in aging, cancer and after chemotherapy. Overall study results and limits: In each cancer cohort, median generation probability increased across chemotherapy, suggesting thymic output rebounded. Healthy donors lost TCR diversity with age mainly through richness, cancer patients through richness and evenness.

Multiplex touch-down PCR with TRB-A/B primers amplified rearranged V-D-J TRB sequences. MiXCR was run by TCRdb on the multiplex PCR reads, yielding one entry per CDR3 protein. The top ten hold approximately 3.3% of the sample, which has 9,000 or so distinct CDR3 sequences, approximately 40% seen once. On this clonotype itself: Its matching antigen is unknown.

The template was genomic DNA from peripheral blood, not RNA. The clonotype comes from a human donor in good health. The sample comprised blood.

CDR3: CATQGKGHLIYEQYF. The CDR3 DNA is TGTGCCACCCAGGGAAAGGGACATTTAATTTACGAGCAGTACTTC. The rearrangement links TRBV10-3 to TRBJ2-7, with D possibly matching TRBD1 (6 bases). The CDR3 loop spans 15 amino acids. V shed 10 bases and J shed 4 bases, with 23 bases lying between them. Germline loops: CDR1 ENHRY, CDR2 SYGVKD.